This T cell receptor (beta chain) comes out of a study of T-cell memory formation after mild COVID-19. Using constant-segment primers, 5'RACE produced TCR alpha and TCR beta cDNA libraries carrying sample barcodes and UMIs. TCRdb re-derived calls from the 5' RACE reads in MiXCR, one entry per CDR3 protein. Among about half a million distinct CDR3 sequences, 15% to 20% were seen once, and the ten largest hold 10% to 15%. The CDR3 consists of 16 residues. Trimming removed 5 bases from V and 5 bases from J, with 21 bases in between. Germline-derived CDR1 and CDR2 are SGHTA and FQGTGA. The V and J genes are TRBV7-3 and TRBJ2-5; tentatively, D is TRBD1 or TRBD2 (6 bases each). The receptor was derived from an adult woman who had mild COVID-19 (a few samples of this study predate the infection). Cell type and time point are not known. The sequencing input was PBMCs or a T cell subset sorted from them (not recorded which). The DNA for the CDR3 is TGTGCCAGCAGCGTAATGGGGGGCCCAGTCAGGGAGACCCAGTACTTC. Translating it yields CASSVMGGPVRETQYF. The whole variable domain, filled in from reference TRBV7-3 and TRBJ2-5, reads GAGVSQTPSNKVTEKGKYVELRCDPISGHTALYWYRQSLGQGPEFLIYFQGTGAADDSGLPNDRFFAVRPEGSVSTLKIQRTERGDSAVYLCASSVMGGPVRETQYFGPGTRLLVL.